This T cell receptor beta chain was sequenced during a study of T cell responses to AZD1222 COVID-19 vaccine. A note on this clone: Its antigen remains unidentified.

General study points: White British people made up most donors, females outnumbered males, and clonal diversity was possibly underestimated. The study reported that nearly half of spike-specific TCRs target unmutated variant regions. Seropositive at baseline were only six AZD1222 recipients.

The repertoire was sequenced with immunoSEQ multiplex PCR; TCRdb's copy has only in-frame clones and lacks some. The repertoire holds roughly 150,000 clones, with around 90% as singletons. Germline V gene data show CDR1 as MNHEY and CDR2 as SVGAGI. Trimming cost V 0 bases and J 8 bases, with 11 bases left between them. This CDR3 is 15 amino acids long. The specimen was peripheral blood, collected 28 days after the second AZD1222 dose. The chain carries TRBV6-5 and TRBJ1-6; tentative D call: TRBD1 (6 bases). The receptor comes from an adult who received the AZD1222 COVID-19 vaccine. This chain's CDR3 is CASSYSRGGDSPLHF. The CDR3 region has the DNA TGTGCCAGCAGTTACTCGAGGGGGGGGGATTCACCCCTCCACTTT.